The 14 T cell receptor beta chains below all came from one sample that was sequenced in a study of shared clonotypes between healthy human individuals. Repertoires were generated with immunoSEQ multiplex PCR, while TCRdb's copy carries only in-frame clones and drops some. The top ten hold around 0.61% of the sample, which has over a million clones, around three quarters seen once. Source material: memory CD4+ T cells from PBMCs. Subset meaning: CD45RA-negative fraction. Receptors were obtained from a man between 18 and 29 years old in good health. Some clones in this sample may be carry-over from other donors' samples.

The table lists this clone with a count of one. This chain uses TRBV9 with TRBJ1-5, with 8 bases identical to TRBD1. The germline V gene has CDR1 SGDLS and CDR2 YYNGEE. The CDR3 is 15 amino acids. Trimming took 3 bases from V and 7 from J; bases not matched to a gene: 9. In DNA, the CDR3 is TGTGCCAGCAGCGCGACAGGGGCCCCCGACCAGCCCCAGCATTTT. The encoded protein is CASSATGAPDQPQHF.

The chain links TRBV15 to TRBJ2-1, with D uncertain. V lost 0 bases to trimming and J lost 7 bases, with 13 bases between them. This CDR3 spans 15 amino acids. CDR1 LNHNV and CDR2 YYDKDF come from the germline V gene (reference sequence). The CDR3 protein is CATSRERMPFNEQFF. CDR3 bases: TGTGCCACCAGCAGAGAGCGGATGCCTTTTAATGAGCAGTTCTTC.

The CDR3, as DNA: TGTGCCAGCAGCGGGGGCAAGGCTGGATCCGGGGAGCTGTTTTTT. Translated, it gives CASSGGKAGSGELFF. J is TRBJ2-2 and V is TRBV6-1; D may be TRBD1 or TRBD2 (6 bases each). The V gene's germline CDR1 is MNHNS and CDR2 SASEGT. Trimming took off 6 bases at V and 6 bases at J, with 17 bases between the two ends. The CDR3 consists of 15 residues.

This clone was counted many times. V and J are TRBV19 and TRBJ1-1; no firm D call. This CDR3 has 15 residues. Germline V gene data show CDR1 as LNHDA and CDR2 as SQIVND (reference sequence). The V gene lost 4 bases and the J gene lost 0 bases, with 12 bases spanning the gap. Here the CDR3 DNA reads TGTGCCAGTAGTAAAGGACGGCAAATGAACACTGAAGCTTTCTTT. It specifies CASSKGRQMNTEAFF. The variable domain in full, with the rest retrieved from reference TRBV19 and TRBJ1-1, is DGGITQSPKYLFRKEGQNVTLSCEQNLNHDAMYWYRQDPGQGLRLIYYSQIVNDFQKGDIAEGYSVSREKKESFPLTVTSAQKNPTAFYLCASSKGRQMNTEAFFGQGTRLTVV.

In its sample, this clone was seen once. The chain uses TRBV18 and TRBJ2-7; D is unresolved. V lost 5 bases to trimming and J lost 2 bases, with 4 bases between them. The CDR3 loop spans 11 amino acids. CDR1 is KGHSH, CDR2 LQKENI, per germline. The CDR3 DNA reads TGTGCCAGCTCAGGAACCTACGAGCAGTACTTC. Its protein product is CASSGTYEQYF. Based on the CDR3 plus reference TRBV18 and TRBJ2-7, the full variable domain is NAGVMQNPRHLVRRRGQEARLRCSPMKGHSHVYWYRQLPEEGLKFMVYLQKENIIDESGMPKERFSAEFPKEGPSILRIQQVVRGDSAAYFCASSGTYEQYFGPGTRLTVT.

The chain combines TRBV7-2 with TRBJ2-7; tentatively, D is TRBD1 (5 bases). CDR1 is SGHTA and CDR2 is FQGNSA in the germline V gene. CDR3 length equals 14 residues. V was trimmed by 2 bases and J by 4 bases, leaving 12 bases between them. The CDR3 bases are TGTGCCAGCAGCTTAAGGCAGGGATGGTACGAGCAGTACTTC. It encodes CASSLRQGWYEQYF. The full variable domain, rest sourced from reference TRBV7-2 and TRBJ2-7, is GAGVSQSPSNKVTEKGKDVELRCDPISGHTALYWYRQSLGQGLEFLIYFQGNSAPDKSGLPSDRFSAERTGGSVSTLTIQRTQQEDSAVYLCASSLRQGWYEQYFGPGTRLTVT.

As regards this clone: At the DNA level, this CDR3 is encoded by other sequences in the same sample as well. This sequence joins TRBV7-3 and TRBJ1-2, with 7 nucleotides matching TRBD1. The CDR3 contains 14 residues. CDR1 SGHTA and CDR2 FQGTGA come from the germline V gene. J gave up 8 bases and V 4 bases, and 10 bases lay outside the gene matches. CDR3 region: CASSSAGGAGGYTF. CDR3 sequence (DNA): TGTGCCAGCAGCTCTGCAGGGGGTGCTGGGGGCTACACCTTC.

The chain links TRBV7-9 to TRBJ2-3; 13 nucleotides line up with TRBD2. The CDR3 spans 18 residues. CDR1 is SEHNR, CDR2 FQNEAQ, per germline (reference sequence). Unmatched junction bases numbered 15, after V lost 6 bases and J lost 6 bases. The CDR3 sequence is CASRGLAGIQASGDTQYF. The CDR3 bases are TGTGCCAGCAGGGGACTAGCGGGAATCCAGGCCTCGGGGGATACGCAGTATTTT.

The CDR3 is CAIRRAQDLNTEAFF. The CDR3 DNA reads as TGTGCCATCAGGAGAGCACAGGATCTGAACACTGAAGCTTTCTTT. V gene TRBV10-3 combines with J gene TRBJ1-1, with D perhaps TRBD1 (5 bases). The germline gives CDR1 ENHRY, CDR2 SYGVKD. Trimming removed 6 bases at V and 0 bases at J, with 14 bases between. CDR3 length: 15 residues.

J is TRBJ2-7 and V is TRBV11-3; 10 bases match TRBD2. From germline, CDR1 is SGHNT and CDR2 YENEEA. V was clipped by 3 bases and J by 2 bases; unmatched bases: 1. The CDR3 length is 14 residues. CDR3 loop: CASSFGLAAYEQYF. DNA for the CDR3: TGTGCCAGCAGCTTTGGACTAGCGGCCTACGAGCAGTACTTC.

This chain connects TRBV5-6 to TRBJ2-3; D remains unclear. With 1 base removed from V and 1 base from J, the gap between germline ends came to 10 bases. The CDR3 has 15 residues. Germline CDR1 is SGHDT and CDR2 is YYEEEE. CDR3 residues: CASSLFWAGTDTQYF. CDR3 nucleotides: TGTGCCAGCAGCTTGTTCTGGGCTGGCACAGATACGCAGTATTTT. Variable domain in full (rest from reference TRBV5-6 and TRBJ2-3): DAGVTQSPTHLIKTRGQQVTLRCSPKSGHDTVSWYQQALGQGPQFIFQYYEEEERQRGNFPDRFSGHQFPNYSSELNVNALLLGDSALYLCASSLFWAGTDTQYFGPGTRLTVL.

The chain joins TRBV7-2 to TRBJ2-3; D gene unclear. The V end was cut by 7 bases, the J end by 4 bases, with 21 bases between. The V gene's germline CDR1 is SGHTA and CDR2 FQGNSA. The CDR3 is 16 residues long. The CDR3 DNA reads TGTGCCAGCATCCTCAGAGCATTAACGACCCCAGATACGCAGTATTTT. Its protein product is CASILRALTTPDTQYF. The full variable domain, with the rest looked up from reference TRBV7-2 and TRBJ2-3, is GAGVSQSPSNKVTEKGKDVELRCDPISGHTALYWYRQSLGQGLEFLIYFQGNSAPDKSGLPSDRFSAERTGGSVSTLTIQRTQQEDSAVYLCASILRALTTPDTQYFGPGTRLTVL.

The CDR3 region has the DNA TGTGCCAGCAGCCCCGGCACTATCGTCGAGCAGTACTTC. Its translation: CASSPGTIVEQYF. The chain joins TRBV6-5 to TRBJ2-7; no reliable D call. The CDR3 totals 13 residues. V lost 6 bases and J lost 6, with 15 bases in between. Germline assignment: CDR1 MNHEY and CDR2 SVGAGI.

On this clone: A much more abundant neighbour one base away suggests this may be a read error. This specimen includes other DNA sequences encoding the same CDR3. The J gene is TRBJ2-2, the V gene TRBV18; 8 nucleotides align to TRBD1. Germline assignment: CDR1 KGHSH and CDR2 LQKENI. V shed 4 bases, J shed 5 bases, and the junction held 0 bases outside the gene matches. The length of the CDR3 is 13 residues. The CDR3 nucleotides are TGTGCCAGCTCACGACAGGGGACCGGGGAGCTGTTTTTT. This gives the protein CASSRQGTGELFF.